The 2 T cell receptor beta chains reported below all come from one sample, sequenced in a study of T-cell memory formation after mild COVID-19 (dated by TCRdb to the early 2020s). Libraries were prepared through 5' RACE. This sample was sequenced with an Illumina NovaSeq 6000. The public reads were reprocessed in TCRdb via fastp at Q25 and MiXCR, keeping in-frame beta chains. Every entry covers one CDR3 protein and lists the most common genes and DNA from its rows. The sample table records about 130,000 distinct CDR3 sequences; roughly 6% of these occur just once. The ten largest make up about 2.2% of the sample. The sequenced sample was PBMCs or a T cell subset sorted from them (not recorded which). These receptors came from an adult woman who had mild COVID-19 (a few samples of this study predate the infection). The sample titles of this study are shuffled in the database, so cell type and time point are left out; the donor was told from shared clones.

This clonotype was seen many times. This chain uses TRBV20-1 with TRBJ2-1; 7 positions match TRBD2. With V trimmed by 5 bases and J by 7 bases, 14 bases remained unmatched. Germline V gene sequence: CDR1 DFQATT, CDR2 SNEGSKA (reference sequence). The CDR3 has 15 residues. The CDR3 DNA reads as TGCAGTGCTGAACGCGGGAGAGGTATTAGGAATGAGCAGTTCTTC. Translating it yields CSAERGRGIRNEQFF.

This clonotype was seen only a few times. The chain combines TRBV11-2 with TRBJ2-7; D not certain. The CDR3 is 14 residues long. Deletions cut 0 bases from V and 6 bases from J, with 12 bases between. Germline V gives CDR1 SGHAT, CDR2 FQNNGV. The CDR3 is CASSLEGSSREQYF. The DNA of the CDR3 is TGTGCCAGCAGCTTAGAGGGGTCCAGTCGCGAGCAGTACTTC.